This TCR beta chain was found in a study of control samples from healthy donors and cancer patients. The protocol was immunoSEQ multiplex PCR, while the TCRdb copy is restricted to in-frame clones and leaves out a portion. Of roughly 80,000 clones in the sample, 92% were seen once. The sample holds one count of this clone. The CDR3 is made up of 13 amino acids. The V and J ends lost 6 bases and 6 bases respectively, with 12 bases between them. The chain uses TRBV12-3 or TRBV12-4 and TRBJ1-5, with a tentative D call TRBD1 (5 bases). The sequence derives from a woman aged 55 to 70 in good health. Sequencing was carried out using blood. CDR3 sequence reads: CASRRDGGQPQHF. For the CDR3, the DNA is TGTGCCAGCAGGCGGGATGGGGGTCAGCCCCAGCATTTT.